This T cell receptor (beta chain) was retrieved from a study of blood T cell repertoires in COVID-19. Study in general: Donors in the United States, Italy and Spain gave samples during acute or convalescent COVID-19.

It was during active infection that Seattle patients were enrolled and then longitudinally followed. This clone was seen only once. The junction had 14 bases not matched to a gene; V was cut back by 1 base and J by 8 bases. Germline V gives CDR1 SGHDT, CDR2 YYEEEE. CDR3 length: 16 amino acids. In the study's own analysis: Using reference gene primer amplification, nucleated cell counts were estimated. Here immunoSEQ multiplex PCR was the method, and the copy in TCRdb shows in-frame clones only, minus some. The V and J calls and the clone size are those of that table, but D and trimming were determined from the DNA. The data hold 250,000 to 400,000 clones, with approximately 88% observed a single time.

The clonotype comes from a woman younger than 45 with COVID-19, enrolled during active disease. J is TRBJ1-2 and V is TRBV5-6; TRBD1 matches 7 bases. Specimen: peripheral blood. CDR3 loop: CASSLRQTGSRWGYTF. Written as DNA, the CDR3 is TGTGCCAGCAGCTTGAGACAGACAGGGTCGAGGTGGGGCTACACCTTC.